The 28 T cell receptor beta chains listed next were all sequenced from one sample in a study of control samples from healthy donors and cancer patients (dated by TCRdb to the early 2020s). The library was generated by the immunoSEQ multiplex PCR assay. TCRdb provides this immuneACCESS table in a form limited to in-frame rearrangements. Some clones are lacking; in checked studies, under half of them reflect an unresolved V gene, and why the rest are absent is not known. The sample table shows around 140,000 clones, and approximately 94% are seen once. The ten largest clonotypes hold approximately 14% of the sample. The sequenced sample consisted of blood. All receptors derive from a man aged 40-49 years in good health.

The V call is TRBV4-2, the J call TRBJ1-5; D gene unclear. Trimming stripped 1 base from V and 0 bases from J, with 16 bases between. Germline CDR1 is LGHNA and CDR2 is YNFKEQ. This CDR3 region has 18 residues. The CDR3 spells CASSQVRVDPGSNQPQHF. Written as DNA, the CDR3 is TGTGCCAGCAGCCAAGTAAGGGTTGACCCCGGTAGCAATCAGCCCCAGCATTTT.

This rearrangement joins TRBV19 to TRBJ2-7; a weak D match, TRBD1 (6 bases). CDR3 length: 18 residues. V lost 3 bases, J lost 2 bases, and 23 bases lay in between. CDR1 is LNHDA and CDR2 is SQIVND in the germline V gene (reference sequence). Here the CDR3 DNA reads TGTGCCAGTAGTATGGGTATTTGGGGGCGGAATTTAACCTACGAGCAGTACTTC. It specifies CASSMGIWGRNLTYEQYF.

A single count supports this clone. The CDR3 bases are TGCGCCAGCAGTGAGGGTCAAAGAGCGGGCGCTGATACGCAGTATTTT. Translation: CASSEGQRAGADTQYF. V gene TRBV10-1 combines with J gene TRBJ2-3, with D possibly TRBD2 on 6 matching bases. Germline CDR1 reads WNHNN; CDR2 reads SYGVQD (reference sequence). CDR3 length equals 16 residues. Trimming stripped 2 bases from V and 6 bases from J, with 18 bases between.

The rearrangement uses TRBV9 and TRBJ2-2; D ambiguous. V was clipped by 0 bases and J by 6 bases, with 6 bases between them. There are 13 residues in the CDR3. The germline gives CDR1 SGDLS, CDR2 YYNGEE. The chain's CDR3 is CASSVDLSGELFF. CDR3 bases: TGTGCCAGCAGCGTAGACCTCTCCGGGGAGCTGTTTTTT.

The rearrangement joins TRBV5-1 to TRBJ1-1; D is possibly TRBD1 (5 bases). The germline V gene encodes CDR1 SGHRS and CDR2 YFSETQ. The CDR3 spans 14 residues. The V and J ends lost 4 bases and 5 bases respectively, with 15 bases between them. For the CDR3, the DNA is TGCGCCAGCAGCCCACACCCAGGGAGTACTGAAGCTTTCTTT. It codes for CASSPHPGSTEAFF.

This rearrangement joins TRBV7-9 to TRBJ1-2; D may be TRBD1 (5 bases). The CDR3 has 12 residues. V lost 0 bases and J 7 bases, leaving 6 bases between the germline ends. Germline lookup yields CDR1 SEHNR and CDR2 FQNEAQ (reference sequence). This chain's CDR3 is CASSLATVGYTF. Written as DNA, the CDR3 is TGTGCCAGCAGCTTAGCGACAGTTGGCTACACCTTC.

The rearrangement joins TRBV5-1 to TRBJ1-6; D gene ambiguous. Germline assignment: CDR1 SGHRS and CDR2 YFSETQ. The CDR3 sequence is 16 residues long. The V end lost 0 bases, the J end lost 0 bases, and 7 bases lay between the germline ends. CDR3 in amino acids: CASSLDMSSYNSPLHF. The DNA for the CDR3 is TGCGCCAGCAGCTTGGATATGAGCTCCTATAATTCACCCCTCCACTTT.

V is TRBV10-3 and J is TRBJ1-6; the D gene is possibly TRBD1 (5 bases). CDR1 and CDR2 from the germline V gene are ENHRY and SYGVKD. CDR3 size: 16 residues. V gave up 2 bases and J gave up 0 bases, with 8 bases separating them. CDR3 DNA: TGTGCCATCAGTGAGGGGGGGTCCTCCTATAATTCACCCCTCCACTTT. It is translated as CAISEGGSSYNSPLHF.

This chain joins TRBV10-2 and TRBJ1-1; maybe TRBD1 (6 bases). V lost 10 bases and J 0 bases, leaving 12 bases between the germline ends. Germline CDR1 is WSHSY and CDR2 is SAAADI. This CDR3 is 13 amino acids long. The CDR3 DNA reads as TGCGCCACCAGGGGACGGTTGAACACTGAAGCTTTCTTT. It specifies CATRGRLNTEAFF.

This clone is a singleton in its sample. The chain links TRBV6-6 to TRBJ1-5, with D maybe TRBD1 (5 bases). Germline values: CDR1 MNHNY, CDR2 SVGAGI (reference sequence). CDR3 size: 15 residues. Trimming cost V 2 bases and J 4 bases, with 12 bases left between them. The CDR3 reads CASSYGRAWNQPQHF. The CDR3 coding sequence is TGTGCCAGCAGTTACGGCAGGGCCTGGAATCAGCCCCAGCATTTT.

This chain joins TRBV5-5 and TRBJ2-1; D is possibly TRBD1 (6 bases). The germline V and J ends were trimmed by 8 bases and 4 bases, with 13 bases remaining between them. This CDR3 comprises 13 residues. Germline V gives CDR1 SGHKS, CDR2 YYEKEE (reference sequence). The CDR3 sequence is CASSDREYNEQFF. The CDR3 DNA follows: TGTGCCAGTTCGGACAGAGAATACAATGAGCAGTTCTTC.

The chain is built from TRBV5-1 and TRBJ2-3, with TRBD2 matching over 8 bases. V was pared by 6 bases and J by 0 bases, with 15 bases of the junction left unmatched. Per the germline V gene, CDR1 is SGHRS and CDR2 is YFSETQ. The CDR3 sequence is 18 residues long. The CDR3 loop is CASNVQRGPLYSTDTQYF. For the CDR3, the DNA is TGCGCCAGCAACGTCCAGCGGGGGCCTTTATATAGCACAGATACGCAGTATTTT.

CDR3 nucleotide sequence: TGTGCCAGCAGTTACCACGATTCCTACGAGCAGTACTTC. This codes for CASSYHDSYEQYF. V and J are TRBV6-2 or TRBV6-3 and TRBJ2-7; no definite D call. V lost 2 bases and J lost 1, with 6 bases in between. Looked up from germline, CDR1 is MNHEY and CDR2 is SVGEGT. The CDR3 spans 13 residues.

The chain employs TRBV9 and TRBJ1-1; D possibly corresponds to TRBD1 (5 bases). The CDR3 spans 15 residues. Germline V CDR1 and CDR2: SGDLS, YYNGEE. Trimming stripped 4 bases from V and 4 bases from J, with 17 bases between. The CDR3 region is CASSPPRGPGTEAFF. CDR3 nucleotide sequence: TGTGCCAGCAGCCCCCCGCGGGGCCCCGGCACTGAAGCTTTCTTT.

The chain carries TRBV30 and TRBJ2-1, with a weak D call TRBD2 (6 bases). Trimming removed 4 bases at V and 3 bases at J, with 10 bases between. Looked up from germline, CDR1 is GTSNPN and CDR2 is SVGIG (reference sequence). The CDR3 contains 13 residues. The CDR3 here is CAWTTGSYNEQFF. For the CDR3, the DNA is TGTGCCTGGACTACCGGGAGCTACAATGAGCAGTTCTTC.

The chain joins TRBV5-1 to TRBJ2-7; no clear D gene. The germline V and J ends were trimmed by 0 bases and 3 bases, with 7 bases remaining between them. This CDR3 is built from 13 residues. CDR1 and CDR2 from the germline V gene are SGHRS and YFSETQ. DNA of the CDR3: TGCGCCAGCAGCTTGGTCTCTAGCTACGAGCAGTACTTC. Translation: CASSLVSSYEQYF.

As DNA, the CDR3 is TGTGCCAGCAGTTACTGGGACAGGGGGGAAAATTCACCCCTCCACTTT. Protein: CASSYWDRGENSPLHF. The chain carries TRBV6-6 and TRBJ1-6; 11 nucleotides agree with TRBD1. CDR1 is MNHNY and CDR2 is SVGAGI in the germline V gene (reference sequence). The CDR3 is made up of 16 amino acids. The V segment lost 1 base and the J segment 7 bases; nucleotides outside the gene matches: 3.

In the case of this clone: A much larger clone sits a single nucleotide away, making a read error possible. At the DNA level, this CDR3 is encoded by other sequences in the same sample as well. The chain uses TRBV5-1 and TRBJ1-5; D perhaps matches TRBD1 (5 bases). Trimming shortened V by 1 base and J by 6 bases, and 11 bases separated the two germline ends. The CDR3 has 14 residues. The germline V gene has CDR1 SGHRS and CDR2 YFSETQ. Here the CDR3 DNA reads TGCGCCAGCAGCTTGATGCAGGGTAGTCAGCCCCAGCATTTT. This codes for CASSLMQGSQPQHF.

The chain carries TRBV5-1 and TRBJ2-2, with 8 bases that match TRBD1. V shed 4 bases and J 5 bases; nucleotides not matched to a gene: 7. Germline V gives CDR1 SGHRS, CDR2 YFSETQ. This CDR3 spans 15 amino acids. CDR3 coding DNA: TGCGCCAGCAGCCCACGGCAGGGGGCGACCGGGGAGCTGTTTTTT. Amino acid sequence: CASSPRQGATGELFF. Full variable domain (outside the CDR3, taken from reference TRBV5-1 and TRBJ2-2): KAGVTQTPRYLIKTRGQQVTLSCSPISGHRSVSWYQQTPGQGLQFLFEYFSETQRNKGNFPGRFSGRQFSNSRSEMNVSTLELGDSALYLCASSPRQGATGELFFGEGSRLTVL.

The chain employs TRBV7-3 and TRBJ2-3, with 8 bases fitting TRBD1. This CDR3 is 14 amino acids long. V dropped 3 bases and J dropped 7; count of bases not matched to a gene: 6. Germline assignment: CDR1 SGHTA and CDR2 FQGTGA. Here the CDR3 DNA reads TGTGCCAGCAGCTTCCCGGACAGGGCCAATACGCAGTATTTT. Translating it yields CASSFPDRANTQYF.

This sequence joins TRBV5-1 and TRBJ2-1; weak D call: TRBD1 (6 bases). V was pared by 0 bases and J by 8 bases, with 9 bases between. This CDR3 has 13 amino acids. The germline V gene has CDR1 SGHRS and CDR2 YFSETQ. The CDR3 loop is CASSLEGGDEQFF. The CDR3 DNA reads as TGCGCCAGCAGCTTGGAAGGGGGAGATGAGCAGTTCTTC.

The CDR3 loop is CASSSTGGFTEAFF. CDR3 in DNA: TGTGCCAGCAGCTCTACAGGGGGCTTCACTGAAGCTTTCTTT. This rearrangement joins TRBV7-9 to TRBJ1-1; TRBD1 agrees at 9 bases. CDR3 length: 14 residues. Germline trimming cut 4 bases from V and 4 bases from J; bases unmatched to any gene: 4. The V gene's germline CDR1 is SEHNR and CDR2 FQNEAQ (reference sequence).

The chain employs TRBV18 and TRBJ2-5; no clear D. V lost 8 bases, J lost 2 bases, and 6 bases lay in between. CDR1 is KGHSH and CDR2 is LQKENI in the germline V gene. There are 11 residues in the CDR3. As DNA, the CDR3 is TGTGCCAGCACCGTGCAAGAGACCCAGTACTTC. It specifies CASTVQETQYF.

This chain uses TRBV6-5 with TRBJ2-5, with D tentatively TRBD1 (5 bases). The CDR3 spans 14 residues. Per the germline V gene, CDR1 is MNHEY and CDR2 is SVGAGI. V lost 6 bases, J lost 4 bases, and 15 bases lay in between. The CDR3 sequence is CASRRTLRGETQYF. The CDR3 nucleotides are TGTGCCAGCAGACGGACCCTTAGGGGAGAGACCCAGTACTTC.

This clone has only a few counts. The chain recombines TRBV5-1 with TRBJ2-5; tentative D call: TRBD2 (6 bases). The CDR3 is made up of 15 amino acids. V was cut by 3 bases and J by 8 bases, with 20 bases left in between. Germline-derived CDR1 and CDR2 are SGHRS and YFSETQ. The CDR3 here is CASSSAGTQTNTQYF. The CDR3 DNA follows: TGCGCCAGCAGCTCAGCCGGGACTCAAACGAACACCCAGTACTTC.

This chain links TRBV12-3 or TRBV12-4 with TRBJ1-1; 8 positions agree with TRBD1. V shed 7 bases and J 5 bases; nucleotides not matched to a gene: 6. This CDR3 region has 13 residues. This CDR3 reads CASIPTGETEAFF. The CDR3 bases are TGTGCCAGCATTCCGACAGGGGAAACTGAAGCTTTCTTT.

The J gene is TRBJ2-7, the V gene TRBV6-2 or TRBV6-3; a weak D match, TRBD2 (6 bases). The V end lost 3 bases, the J end lost 2 bases, and 14 bases lay between the germline ends. The CDR3 totals 15 residues. Germline V CDR1 and CDR2: MNHEY, SVGEGT. The CDR3 sequence: CASSYGGAGTYEQYF. CDR3 bases: TGTGCCAGCAGTTATGGTGGGGCGGGAACCTACGAGCAGTACTTC.

This chain links TRBV4-3 with TRBJ2-5; 8 bases map to TRBD2. Trimming cost V 0 bases and J 5 bases; bases outside gene matches: 8. From germline, CDR1 is LGHNA and CDR2 YSLEER. This CDR3 is 16 amino acids long. Here the CDR3 DNA reads TGCGCCAGCAGCCAAGATATCGGACTAGCTTCGGAGACCCAGTACTTC. Translation gives CASSQDIGLASETQYF.